The rows below give T cell receptor beta chains drawn from one sample of a study of cytomegalovirus exposure and HLA in healthy donors. Sequencing was performed with immunoSEQ multiplex PCR; in TCRdb, only in-frame clones are kept and a portion is missing. The sample consists of fewer than 150,000 clones, 82% of them appearing once. Sequencing was carried out using PBMCs. These receptor sequences come from a man aged 30 to 45 in good health and CMV-seropositive. CDR3s include the opening cysteine and the closing phenylalanine or tryptophan. D genes are given only for firm matches. Size tells how often a clone was seen (once, few, many) or the class of an expanded clone, and some rows leave it out.

size,D,J,V,length,CDR3,DNA
once,TRBD2,TRBJ2-2,TRBV7-6,17,CASSLATSGGDTGELFF,TGTGCCAGCAGCTTAGCCACTAGCGGGGGGGACACCGGGGAGCTGTTTTTT
NA,TRBD2,TRBJ2-3,TRBV10-1,17,CASSESRSGRLTDTQYF,TGCGCCAGCAGTGAGTCCCGGAGCGGGAGGCTCACAGATACGCAGTATTTT
NA,NA,TRBJ2-1,TRBV5-1,18,CASSLASGVLLAYNEQFF,TGCGCCAGCAGCTTGGCATCAGGGGTTTTACTTGCCTACAATGAGCAGTTCTTC
NA,NA,TRBJ2-7,TRBV7-2,15,CASSAGTLRSYEQYF,TGTGCCAGCAGCGCCGGGACACTCCGCTCCTACGAGCAGTACTTC
NA,TRBD2,TRBJ2-5,TRBV7-7,17,CASSWGSGTSGQETQYF,TGTGCCAGCAGCTGGGGATCCGGGACTAGCGGTCAAGAGACCCAGTACTTC
NA,NA,TRBJ1-2,TRBV19,14,CASSPGTLYYGYTF,TGTGCCAGTAGTCCCGGGACATTGTACTATGGCTACACCTTC
NA,TRBD1,TRBJ2-2,TRBV5-4,16,CASSLGGQGASRELFF,TGTGCCAGCAGCTTGGGCGGACAGGGGGCATCACGGGAGCTGTTTTTT
NA,NA,TRBJ1-2,TRBV29-1,13,CSVEGSRSYGYTF,TGCAGCGTTGAAGGCAGTCGATCCTATGGCTACACCTTC
few,NA,TRBJ1-2,TRBV5-6,15,CASSLDGRPNYGYTF,TGTGCCAGCAGTCTAGACGGGAGGCCCAACTATGGCTACACCTTC
NA,NA,TRBJ1-5,TRBV10-2,15,CASRRTENSNQPQHF,TGCGCCAGCAGGAGGACAGAAAATAGCAATCAGCCCCAGCATTTT
NA,TRBD2,TRBJ2-2,TRBV6-6,15,CASSEGGVESGELFF,TGTGCCAGCTCCGAGGGAGGGGTGGAGAGCGGGGAGCTGTTTTTT
NA,TRBD1,TRBJ2-7,TRBV19,13,CASSRDRGYEQYF,TGTGCCAGTAGTCGGGACAGGGGGTACGAGCAGTACTTC
few,TRBD2,TRBJ2-7,TRBV10-1,15,CASSRGDSGADEQYF,TGCGCCAGCAGTCGGGGGGATAGCGGGGCCGACGAGCAGTACTTC
NA,NA,TRBJ2-3,TRBV10-3,14,CAISKARKEDTQYF,TGTGCCATCAGTAAGGCTAGAAAGGAAGATACGCAGTATTTT
NA,NA,TRBJ1-4,TRBV25-1,17,CASSDYKPGGYNEKLFF,TGTGCCAGCAGTGATTACAAACCGGGAGGGTACAATGAAAAACTGTTTTTT
once,NA,TRBJ2-3,TRBV29-1,12,CSVRLHTDTQYF,TGCAGCGTCCGACTCCACACAGATACGCAGTATTTT
NA,TRBD1,TRBJ1-4,TRBV30,15,CAWMQGVKVNEKLFF,TGTGCCTGGATGCAGGGGGTAAAGGTTAATGAAAAACTGTTTTTT
many,NA,TRBJ1-5,TRBV5-1,17,CASSLQGQRGSNQPQHF,TGCGCCAGCAGCTTGCAGGGGCAGAGGGGGAGCAATCAGCCCCAGCATTTT
NA,NA,TRBJ1-1,TRBV7-3,15,CASSPGTVTGTEAFF,TGTGCCAGCAGCCCAGGAACAGTAACCGGCACTGAAGCTTTCTTT
NA,NA,TRBJ1-6,TRBV7-2,13,CASMFGQFAPLHF,TGTGCCAGCATGTTCGGACAGTTTGCACCCCTCCACTTT
NA,NA,TRBJ2-1,TRBV28,13,CASSFRSYNEQFF,TGTGCCAGCAGTTTTAGATCCTACAATGAGCAGTTCTTC
NA,TRBD1,TRBJ2-3,TRBV5-1,14,CASSLGTGPDTQYF,TGCGCCAGCAGCTTGGGGACAGGGCCCGATACGCAGTATTTT
NA,NA,TRBJ1-2,TRBV7-9,14,CASTRGEAVYGYTF,TGTGCCAGCACCCGCGGGGAGGCGGTATATGGCTACACCTTC
medium-sized,NA,TRBJ1-1,TRBV19,13,CASSTPPTGEAFF,TGTGCCAGTAGTACCCCCCCGACAGGTGAAGCTTTCTTT
NA,TRBD2,TRBJ2-1,TRBV5-1,16,CASSLMGLAGVYEQFF,TGCGCCAGCAGCTTGATGGGACTAGCGGGAGTTTATGAGCAGTTCTTC
many,TRBD1,TRBJ1-1,TRBV19,14,CASSHRQGNTEAFF,TGTGCCAGTAGTCACCGACAGGGGAACACTGAAGCTTTCTTT
NA,NA,TRBJ2-7,TRBV27,16,CASKFGPAADYYEQYF,TGTGCCAGCAAGTTTGGTCCCGCCGCCGACTATTACGAGCAGTACTTC
NA,NA,TRBJ2-2,TRBV6-5,15,CASSYSTANTGELFF,TGTGCCAGCAGTTACTCGACAGCGAACACCGGGGAGCTGTTTTTT
NA,TRBD1,TRBJ1-2,TRBV9,15,CASSRGQALSYGYTF,TGTGCCAGCAGCCGGGGACAGGCCCTGAGCTATGGCTACACCTTC
NA,NA,TRBJ2-5,TRBV9,12,CASSADQETQYF,TGTGCCAGCAGCGCAGATCAAGAGACCCAGTACTTC
NA,TRBD2,TRBJ2-1,TRBV30,17,CAWSRTYGTSGYNEQFF,TGTGCCTGGAGTCGAACTTACGGGACTAGCGGTTACAATGAGCAGTTCTTC
NA,TRBD1,TRBJ1-2,TRBV19,13,CASNGQGNYGYTF,TGTGCCAGTAACGGACAGGGGAACTATGGCTACACCTTC
NA,TRBD1,TRBJ2-7,TRBV7-8,15,CASSLVHRGPYEQYF,TGTGCCAGCAGCTTAGTGCACAGGGGGCCCTACGAGCAGTACTTC
NA,TRBD1,TRBJ1-2,TRBV7-6,14,CASSPGTGGFGYTF,TGTGCCAGCAGCCCGGGGACAGGGGGTTTTGGCTACACCTTC
NA,NA,TRBJ2-2,TRBV18,19,CASSPIRKRTETNTGELFF,TGTGCCAGCTCACCGATCCGGAAACGGACAGAGACGAACACCGGGGAGCTGTTTTTT
NA,TRBD1,TRBJ1-2,TRBV10-3,15,CAISESYTGAFGYTF,TGTGCCATCAGTGAGTCGTATACAGGGGCCTTTGGCTACACCTTC
NA,TRBD1,TRBJ2-2,TRBV19,15,CASSISLQGAHTKWF,TGTGCCAGTAGTATTTCATTACAGGGGGCGCATACCAAGTGGTTT
few,NA,TRBJ1-2,TRBV5-4,14,CASSTTLAGGGYTF,TGTGCCAGCTCGACGACCCTCGCCGGGGGTGGCTACACCTTC
NA,TRBD1,TRBJ1-1,TRBV5-4,16,CASSLEGQGMNTEAFF,TGTGCCAGCAGCTTGGAAGGACAGGGAATGAACACTGAAGCTTTCTTT
NA,NA,TRBJ2-1,TRBV11-3,16,CASSLMSGCIHNEQFF,TGTGCCAGCAGCTTAATGTCAGGGTGTATCCACAATGAGCAGTTCTTC
NA,TRBD1,TRBJ2-7,TRBV12-5,14,CASGPGQGTYEQYF,TGTGCTAGTGGCCCGGGACAGGGCACCTACGAGCAGTACTTC
NA,TRBD1,TRBJ1-2,TRBV7-3,14,CASSQTGVNYGYTF,TGTGCCAGCAGCCAGACAGGGGTTAACTATGGCTACACCTTC
NA,TRBD1,TRBJ2-7,TRBV6-6,16,CASSSRPRDRVYEQYF,TGTGCCAGCAGTTCGCGACCCCGGGACAGGGTTTACGAGCAGTACTTC
NA,NA,TRBJ1-1,TRBV7-2,14,CASSLGGLQGEAFF,TGTGCCAGCAGCTTAGGAGGTCTGCAGGGTGAAGCTTTCTTT
NA,TRBD1,TRBJ1-1,TRBV27,14,CASSLRAQGAEAFF,TGTGCCAGCAGTTTAAGGGCACAGGGGGCGGAGGCTTTCTTT
NA,TRBD2,TRBJ2-5,TRBV9,15,CASSPGSGGVGTQYF,TGTGCCAGCAGTCCAGGGAGCGGGGGGGTAGGGACCCAGTACTTC
NA,NA,TRBJ1-2,TRBV5-1,14,CASSPGDTPYGYTF,TGCGCCAGCAGCCCAGGGGACACCCCCTATGGCTACACCTTC
NA,TRBD2,TRBJ2-7,TRBV5-4,17,CASSFEGWGGKGYEQYF,TGTGCCAGCAGCTTCGAAGGATGGGGGGGTAAGGGGTACGAGCAGTACTTC
NA,TRBD2,TRBJ2-3,TRBV2,17,CASSPLWAGAGGDTQYF,TGTGCCAGCAGCCCCCTATGGGCGGGAGCCGGGGGAGATACGCAGTATTTT
NA,NA,TRBJ2-3,TRBV21-1,18,CASSNRRERATSTDTQYF,TGTGCCAGCAGCAATAGGAGGGAGAGGGCTACTAGCACAGATACGCAGTATTTT
NA,TRBD1,TRBJ1-5,TRBV27,14,CASSQTGSNQPQHF,TGTGCCAGCAGTCAGACAGGGAGCAATCAGCCCCAGCATTTT